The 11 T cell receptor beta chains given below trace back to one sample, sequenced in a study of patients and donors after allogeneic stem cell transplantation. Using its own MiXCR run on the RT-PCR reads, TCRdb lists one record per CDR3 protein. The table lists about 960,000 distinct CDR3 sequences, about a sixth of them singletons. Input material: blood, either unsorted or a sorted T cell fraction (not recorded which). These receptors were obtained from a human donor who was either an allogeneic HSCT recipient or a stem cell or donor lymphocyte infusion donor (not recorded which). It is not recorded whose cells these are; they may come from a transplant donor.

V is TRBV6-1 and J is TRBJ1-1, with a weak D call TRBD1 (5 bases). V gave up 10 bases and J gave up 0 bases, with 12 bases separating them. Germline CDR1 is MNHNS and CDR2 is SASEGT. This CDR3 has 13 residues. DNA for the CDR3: TGTGCCACTGGGACCTTTATGAACACTGAAGCTTTCTTT. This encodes CATGTFMNTEAFF.

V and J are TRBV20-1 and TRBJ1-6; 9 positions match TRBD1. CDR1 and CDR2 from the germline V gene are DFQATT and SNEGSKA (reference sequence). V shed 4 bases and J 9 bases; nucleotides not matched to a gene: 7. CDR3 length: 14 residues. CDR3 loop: CSATPGQGSSPLHF. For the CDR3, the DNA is TGCAGTGCTACTCCGGGACAGGGCAGTTCACCCCTCCACTTT.

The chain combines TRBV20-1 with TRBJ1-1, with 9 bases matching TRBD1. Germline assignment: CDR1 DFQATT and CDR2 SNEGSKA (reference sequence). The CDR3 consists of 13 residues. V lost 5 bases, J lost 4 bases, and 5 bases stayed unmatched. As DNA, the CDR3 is TGCAGTGCTTGGACAGGGGCGGGCACTGAAGCTTTCTTT. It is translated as CSAWTGAGTEAFF.

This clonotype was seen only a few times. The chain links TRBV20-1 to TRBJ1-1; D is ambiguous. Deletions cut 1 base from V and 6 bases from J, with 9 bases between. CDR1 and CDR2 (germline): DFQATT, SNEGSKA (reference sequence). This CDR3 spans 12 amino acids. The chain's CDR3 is CSARVRGAEAFF. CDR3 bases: TGCAGTGCTAGAGTTAGAGGCGCTGAAGCTTTCTTT.

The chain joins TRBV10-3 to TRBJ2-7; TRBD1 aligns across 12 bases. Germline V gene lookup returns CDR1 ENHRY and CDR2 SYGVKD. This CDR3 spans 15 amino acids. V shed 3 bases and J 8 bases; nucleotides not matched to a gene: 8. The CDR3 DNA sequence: TGTGCCATCAGTGAAAGACTCGGGACAGGGGGCCAGCAGTACTTC. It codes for CAISERLGTGGQQYF.

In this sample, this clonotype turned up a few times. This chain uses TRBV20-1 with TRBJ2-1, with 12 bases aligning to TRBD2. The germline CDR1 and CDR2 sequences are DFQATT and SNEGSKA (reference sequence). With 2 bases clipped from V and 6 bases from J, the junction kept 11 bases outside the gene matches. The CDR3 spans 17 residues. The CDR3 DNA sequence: TGCAGTGCTAGATACGGGACTAGCGGGCCCCCTGGCAATGAGCAGTTCTTC. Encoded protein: CSARYGTSGPPGNEQFF.

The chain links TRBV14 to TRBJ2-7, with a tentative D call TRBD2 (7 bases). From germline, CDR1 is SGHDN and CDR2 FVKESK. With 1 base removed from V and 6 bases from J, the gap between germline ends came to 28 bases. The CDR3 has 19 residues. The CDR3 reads CASSQARGPGSTGLGEQYF. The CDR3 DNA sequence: TGTGCCAGCAGCCAAGCGCGGGGGCCAGGGAGTACGGGTTTGGGCGAGCAGTACTTC.

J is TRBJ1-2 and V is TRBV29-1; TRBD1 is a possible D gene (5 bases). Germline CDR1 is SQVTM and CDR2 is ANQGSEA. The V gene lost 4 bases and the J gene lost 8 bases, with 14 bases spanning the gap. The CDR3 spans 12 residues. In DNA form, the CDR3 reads TGCAGCGTTGCCCGGGACCAGGGAGGCTACACCTTC. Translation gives CSVARDQGGYTF.

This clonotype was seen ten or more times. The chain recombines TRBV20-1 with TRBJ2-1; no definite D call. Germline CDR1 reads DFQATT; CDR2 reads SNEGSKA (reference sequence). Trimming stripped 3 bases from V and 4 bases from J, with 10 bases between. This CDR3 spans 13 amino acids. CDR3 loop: CSARSLNYNEQFF. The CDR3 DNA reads TGCAGTGCTAGGAGTCTAAATTACAATGAGCAGTTCTTC.

The CDR3 region has the DNA TGTGCCAGCAGCCCCGTCCGGAATGAGCAGTTCTTC. Its translation: CASSPVRNEQFF. The genes are TRBV2 and TRBJ2-1; D uncertain. V was shortened by 6 bases and J by 7 bases, with 10 bases between the two germline ends. The CDR3 runs 12 residues. Germline V gene data show CDR1 as SNHLY and CDR2 as FYNNEI.

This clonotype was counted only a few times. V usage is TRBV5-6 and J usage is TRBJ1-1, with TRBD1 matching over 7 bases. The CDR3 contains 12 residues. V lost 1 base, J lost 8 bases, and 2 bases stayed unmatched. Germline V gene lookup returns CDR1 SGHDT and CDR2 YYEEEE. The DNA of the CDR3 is TGTGCCAGCAGCTTGACGGACAGGGAAGCTTTCTTT. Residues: CASSLTDREAFF.